The rows below give T cell receptor beta chains drawn from one sample of a study of T-cell reconstitution after alpha-beta-depleted transplantation in children. TCRdb itself ran the PCR reads through MiXCR, one entry per CDR3 protein. The sample yields some 830,000 distinct CDR3 sequences, 16% seen once. The material sequenced was PBMCs, mostly from graft donor cells, taken 360 days after TCRalphabeta/CD19-depleted stem cell transplant. These receptors came from a male patient aged 10 to 17 who had a stem cell transplant for acute lymphoblastic leukemia, so the T cells may come from the graft donor. CDR3s include the opening cysteine and the closing phenylalanine or tryptophan. Each record gives: D gene, CDR3 length, clone size, J gene, V gene, CDR3 protein, CDR3 DNA. A D gene is named only where the DNA matches it firmly. Clone sizes are given selectively: once, few, many, or a class where the clone is expanded.

TRBD2 | 16 | few | TRBJ2-2 | TRBV7-7 | CASSLSGSEGTGELFF | TGTGCCAGCAGCCTTAGCGGGAGTGAGGGGACCGGGGAGCTGTTTTTT
TRBD1 | 16 | few | TRBJ2-7 | TRBV10-3 | CAISEPGTGSPYEQYF | TGTGCCATCAGTGAGCCCGGGACAGGGTCCCCCTACGAGCAGTACTTC
- | 15 | - | TRBJ1-5 | TRBV7-8 | CASSPSRQPNQPQHF | TGTGCCAGCAGCCCCAGCCGACAGCCCAATCAGCCCCAGCATTTT
- | 16 | few | TRBJ2-2 | TRBV5-1 | CASSLVTGANTGELFF | TGCGCCAGCAGCTTGGTGACGGGAGCGAACACCGGGGAGCTGTTTTTT
- | 16 | few | TRBJ2-1 | TRBV4-1 | CASSQEPGAPHNEQFF | TGCGCCAGCAGCCAAGAGCCCGGGGCCCCCCACAATGAGCAGTTCTTC
- | 13 | - | TRBJ2-1 | TRBV7-3 | CASSSPTSNEQFF | TGTGCCAGCAGCTCCCCGACTAGCAATGAGCAGTTCTTC
- | 11 | - | TRBJ2-2 | TRBV7-9 | CASSSASELFF | TGTGCCAGCAGTTCAGCCTCCGAGCTGTTTTTT
- | 14 | - | TRBJ1-4 | TRBV7-9 | CASSLGDSHEKLFF | TGTGCCAGCAGCCTGGGAGACAGCCATGAAAAACTGTTTTTT
- | 15 | few | TRBJ1-2 | TRBV28 | CASSFSGAGAYGYTF | TGTGCCAGCAGTTTTTCTGGGGCAGGGGCCTATGGCTACACCTTC
- | 14 | few | TRBJ2-5 | TRBV20-1 | CSARDRLDQETQYF | TGCAGTGCCCGGGATCGGCTGGACCAAGAGACCCAGTACTTC
- | 13 | few | TRBJ2-2 | TRBV12-3/TRBV12-4 | CASSYNSAGELFF | TGTGCCAGCAGTTATAATAGTGCCGGGGAGCTGTTTTTT
TRBD1 | 14 | few | TRBJ2-7 | TRBV5-1 | CASNDRGSNDEQYF | TGCGCCAGCAACGACAGGGGATCGAACGACGAGCAGTACTTC
- | 15 | - | TRBJ2-5 | TRBV4-1 | CASSQDTRFLETQYF | TGCGCCAGCAGCCAAGATACCAGGTTCCTAGAGACCCAGTACTTC
- | 16 | many | TRBJ2-7 | TRBV6-1 | CASSPYLEGSSYEQYF | TGTGCCAGCAGCCCTTACCTGGAAGGCAGCTCCTACGAGCAGTACTTC
- | 15 | many | TRBJ1-4 | TRBV5-1 | CASSLTDPLNEKLFF | TGCGCCAGCAGCTTGACAGACCCATTAAATGAAAAACTGTTTTTT
- | 11 | - | TRBJ2-3 | TRBV20-1 | CSASGGDTQYF | TGCAGTGCTAGCGGTGGAGATACGCAGTATTTT
TRBD2 | 18 | few | TRBJ2-1 | TRBV24-1 | CATSNLAGVDGRWNEQFF | TGTGCCACCAGTAATCTAGCGGGAGTTGACGGGCGGTGGAATGAGCAGTTCTTC
TRBD2 | 15 | many | TRBJ2-1 | TRBV12-3/TRBV12-4 | CASRLAGLYYNEQFF | TGTGCCAGCAGGTTAGCGGGGCTTTACTACAATGAGCAGTTCTTC
- | 14 | few | TRBJ2-7 | TRBV20-1 | CSANPPGAPYEQYF | TGCAGTGCTAACCCTCCCGGGGCTCCCTACGAGCAGTACTTC
- | 13 | many | TRBJ2-1 | TRBV7-9 | CASSLIGVGEQFF | TGTGCCAGCAGCTTAATAGGGGTCGGTGAGCAGTTCTTC
- | 14 | - | TRBJ2-1 | TRBV20-1 | CSARSPPSYNEQFF | TGCAGTGCTAGAAGCCCCCCCTCCTACAATGAGCAGTTCTTC
- | 16 | few | TRBJ2-1 | TRBV21-1 | CASSKVPSGNYNEQFF | TGTGCCAGCAGCAAAGTACCTAGCGGGAATTACAATGAGCAGTTCTTC
- | 16 | few | TRBJ2-6 | TRBV5-1 | CASSLLGLSGANVLTF | TGCGCCAGCAGCTTGCTGGGTCTCTCTGGGGCCAACGTCCTGACTTTC
- | 14 | - | TRBJ2-7 | TRBV20-1 | CSARGGIQHYEQYF | TGCAGTGCTAGAGGGGGGATCCAGCACTACGAGCAGTACTTC
- | 11 | - | TRBJ2-3 | TRBV13 | CASSQTAEQYF | TGTGCCAGCAGTCAAACCGCCGAGCAGTATTTT
TRBD1 | 15 | many | TRBJ1-6 | TRBV12-3/TRBV12-4 | CASSWTGGANSPLHF | TGTGCCAGCAGTTGGACAGGGGGGGCGAATTCACCCCTCCACTTT
- | 13 | - | TRBJ2-3 | TRBV7-8 | CASSARLPDTQYF | TGTGCCAGCAGCGCCAGACTACCAGATACGCAGTATTTT
- | 16 | - | TRBJ2-5 | TRBV9 | CASSAYPVWTEETQYF | TGTGCCAGCAGCGCGTACCCAGTGTGGACAGAAGAGACCCAGTACTTC
- | 14 | - | TRBJ1-1 | TRBV3-1 | CASSQTLGGARAFF | TGTGCCAGCAGCCAAACCCTTGGTGGGGCCCGAGCTTTCTTT
TRBD1 | 16 | - | TRBJ1-3 | TRBV6-5 | CASSYRTGGGGNTIYF | TGTGCCAGCAGTTACCGGACAGGGGGAGGTGGAAACACCATATATTTT
- | 8 | few | TRBJ2-1 | TRBV20-1 | CSARPPLF | TGCAGTGCTAGGCCCCCCCTCTTC
- | 14 | few | TRBJ2-7 | TRBV10-1 | CASSCRGVSYEQYF | TGCGCCAGCAGTTGTCGCGGTGTCTCCTACGAGCAGTACTTC
- | 17 | - | TRBJ2-7 | TRBV5-1 | CASSLGPQGADSYEQYF | TGCGCCAGCAGCTTGGGGCCCCAGGGTGCAGACTCCTACGAGCAGTACTTC
- | 15 | many | TRBJ2-7 | TRBV4-2 | CASSQATSVSYEQYF | TGTGCCAGCAGCCAAGCGACCTCAGTCTCCTACGAGCAGTACTTC
TRBD2 | 15 | few | TRBJ2-2 | TRBV12-3/TRBV12-4 | CASILAGVNTGELFF | TGTGCCAGCATTCTAGCGGGAGTGAACACCGGGGAGCTGTTTTTT